A selection of T cell receptor beta chains follows, all from one sample in a study of T cells in Graves' hyperthyroidism and ophthalmopathy. TCRdb processed the multiplex PCR reads anew with MiXCR; each CDR3 protein has one entry. The sample has roughly 500,000 distinct CDR3 sequences, over 11% seen once. The material sequenced was blood. These receptor sequences come from a woman aged 25 to 39 with Graves' hyperthyroidism that later progressed to Graves' ophthalmopathy. Both conserved end residues are part of each CDR3. D genes are given only for firm matches. Clone size is not always given. Where it is, it says once, few, many or a class for expanded clones.

clone_size: many; d_call: TRBD1; v_call: TRBV28; j_call: TRBJ1-1; cdr3_nt: TGTGCCAGCAGCACCCAGGGGGCGCAAAGAGAAGCTTTCTTT; cdr3_aa: CASSTQGAQREAFF
clone_size: many; d_call: TRBD1; v_call: TRBV5-1; j_call: TRBJ1-6; cdr3_nt: TGCGCCAGCACTCCGGACAGGGGAGACTCACCCCTCCACTTT; cdr3_aa: CASTPDRGDSPLHF
clone_size: many; d_call: .; v_call: TRBV28; j_call: TRBJ1-2; cdr3_nt: TGTGCCAGCAGTTTAGTTACCCGTCAAACCGGAGGCTACACCTTC; cdr3_aa: CASSLVTRQTGGYTF
clone_size: few; d_call: TRBD2; v_call: TRBV20-1; j_call: TRBJ2-5; cdr3_nt: TGCAGTGCTAGAGCTTCTAGCGGGCAGGAGACCCAGTACTTC; cdr3_aa: CSARASSGQETQYF
clone_size: many; d_call: .; v_call: TRBV12-3/TRBV12-4; j_call: TRBJ2-1; cdr3_nt: TGTGCCAGCAGTCCCCAAGACGCTAAATTGGACGAGCAGTTCTTC; cdr3_aa: CASSPQDAKLDEQFF
clone_size: many; d_call: .; v_call: TRBV20-1; j_call: TRBJ1-5; cdr3_nt: TGCAGTGCTGGAGGACGACCTAATCAGCCCCAGCATTTT; cdr3_aa: CSAGGRPNQPQHF
clone_size: many; d_call: TRBD1; v_call: TRBV25-1; j_call: TRBJ1-6; cdr3_nt: TGTGCCAGCAGTTACCGGGACAGGGAGGCTTCACCCCTCCACTTT; cdr3_aa: CASSYRDREASPLHF
clone_size: .; d_call: .; v_call: TRBV7-2; j_call: TRBJ2-2; cdr3_nt: TGTGCCAGCAGCCTCAATTCTCCTAGCGCTGAAGTGGGGGAGCTGTTTTTT; cdr3_aa: CASSLNSPSAEVGELFF
clone_size: many; d_call: TRBD1; v_call: TRBV10-3; j_call: TRBJ1-2; cdr3_nt: TGTGCCATCAGTGACCTAAGGGACAGCCTCTATGGCTACACCTTC; cdr3_aa: CAISDLRDSLYGYTF
clone_size: .; d_call: TRBD2; v_call: TRBV2; j_call: TRBJ2-5; cdr3_nt: TGTGCCAGCAGGGAGCGGGCTAGCGGGATTCAAGAGACCCAGTACTTC; cdr3_aa: CASRERASGIQETQYF
clone_size: .; d_call: TRBD1; v_call: TRBV10-3; j_call: TRBJ1-4; cdr3_nt: TGTGCCATCAGCCCTGGACAGGATGAAAAACTGTTTTTT; cdr3_aa: CAISPGQDEKLFF
clone_size: many; d_call: .; v_call: TRBV29-1; j_call: TRBJ2-1; cdr3_nt: TGCAGCGTTGTCCCGGACACTTCCTACAATGAGCAGTTCTTC; cdr3_aa: CSVVPDTSYNEQFF
clone_size: few; d_call: TRBD1; v_call: TRBV20-1; j_call: TRBJ1-1; cdr3_nt: TGCAGTGCTCCACCGAGGGGGCGGGAAGCTTTCTTT; cdr3_aa: CSAPPRGREAFF
clone_size: many; d_call: .; v_call: TRBV7-6; j_call: TRBJ2-5; cdr3_nt: TGTGCCAGCAGCTTAGGTCACGAGGAGACCCAGTACTTC; cdr3_aa: CASSLGHEETQYF
clone_size: many; d_call: TRBD2; v_call: TRBV28; j_call: TRBJ2-5; cdr3_nt: TGTGCCAGCAGTTTTGAACTAGCGGGAGCAGGGGGAGCCGAGACCCAGTACTTC; cdr3_aa: CASSFELAGAGGAETQYF
clone_size: .; d_call: .; v_call: TRBV7-3; j_call: TRBJ2-1; cdr3_nt: TGTGCCAGCAGCTTAACACAGTACAATGAGCAGTTCTTC; cdr3_aa: CASSLTQYNEQFF
clone_size: many; d_call: .; v_call: TRBV7-2; j_call: TRBJ2-3; cdr3_nt: TGTGCCAGCAGCTCCCTCGATTCAGGGTCAGATACGCAGTATTTT; cdr3_aa: CASSSLDSGSDTQYF
clone_size: many; d_call: .; v_call: TRBV6-2/TRBV6-3; j_call: TRBJ1-2; cdr3_nt: TGTGCCAGCTCTGCCGAGGACAACTATGGCTACACCTTC; cdr3_aa: CASSAEDNYGYTF
clone_size: few; d_call: .; v_call: TRBV24-1; j_call: TRBJ1-2; cdr3_nt: TGTGCCAGCAGTGACCCTAATAACTATGGCTACACCTTC; cdr3_aa: CASSDPNNYGYTF
clone_size: .; d_call: TRBD2; v_call: TRBV12-3/TRBV12-4; j_call: TRBJ2-5; cdr3_nt: TGTGCCAGCAGTTCTCTCTTTACCGGGACTAGTGAAGAAGAGACCCAGTACTTC; cdr3_aa: CASSSLFTGTSEEETQYF
clone_size: .; d_call: .; v_call: TRBV5-1; j_call: TRBJ1-2; cdr3_nt: TGCGCCAGCAGCTTGGGGGGCGCGGATATTCATGGCTACACCTTC; cdr3_aa: CASSLGGADIHGYTF
clone_size: few; d_call: TRBD1; v_call: TRBV6-2/TRBV6-3; j_call: TRBJ1-1; cdr3_nt: TGTGCCAGCAGGGTACAGGGGGCTGGGACTGAAGCTTTCTTT; cdr3_aa: CASRVQGAGTEAFF
clone_size: .; d_call: TRBD1; v_call: TRBV14; j_call: TRBJ2-7; cdr3_nt: TGTGCCAGCAGCCATAAAGACAGGGGGGACTCCTACGAGCAGTACTTC; cdr3_aa: CASSHKDRGDSYEQYF
clone_size: .; d_call: .; v_call: TRBV6-9; j_call: TRBJ1-1; cdr3_nt: TGTGCCAGCAGTTACGGCGGGCTAGAGGCTTTCTTT; cdr3_aa: CASSYGGLEAFF
clone_size: many; d_call: TRBD2; v_call: TRBV10-3; j_call: TRBJ2-7; cdr3_nt: TGTGCCATCAGTGGCCGGGAGGCCTCCTACGAGCAGTACTTC; cdr3_aa: CAISGREASYEQYF
clone_size: many; d_call: .; v_call: TRBV4-1; j_call: TRBJ2-5; cdr3_nt: TGCGCCAGCAGCCGGGGGAGTGACCCGTACCAAGAGACCCAGTACTTC; cdr3_aa: CASSRGSDPYQETQYF
clone_size: many; d_call: TRBD1; v_call: TRBV9; j_call: TRBJ1-5; cdr3_nt: TGTGCCAGCAGTCCCGGCCCTGGGACAGGGTTGGGGGAGCCCCAGCATTTT; cdr3_aa: CASSPGPGTGLGEPQHF
clone_size: once; d_call: TRBD2; v_call: TRBV9; j_call: TRBJ2-1; cdr3_nt: TGTGCCAGCAGCGTAGGGGGACTAGCGCCAAGCAATGAGCAGTTCTTC; cdr3_aa: CASSVGGLAPSNEQFF
clone_size: few; d_call: .; v_call: TRBV9; j_call: TRBJ2-1; cdr3_nt: TGTGCCAGCAGCGTATTACTATACAATGAGCAGTTCTTC; cdr3_aa: CASSVLLYNEQFF
clone_size: many; d_call: .; v_call: TRBV27; j_call: TRBJ2-7; cdr3_nt: TGTGCCAGCAGTTTAAGCGCCTCCTACGAGCAGTACTTC; cdr3_aa: CASSLSASYEQYF
clone_size: many; d_call: .; v_call: TRBV7-2; j_call: TRBJ2-5; cdr3_nt: TGTGCCAGCAGCTTCGGGGTTCGACACCCAGAGGGAGAGACCCAGTACTTC; cdr3_aa: CASSFGVRHPEGETQYF
clone_size: many; d_call: .; v_call: TRBV28; j_call: TRBJ1-4; cdr3_nt: TGTGCCAGCAGCCGACGGAAAGGGGGTGAAAAACTGTTTTTT; cdr3_aa: CASSRRKGGEKLFF
clone_size: few; d_call: .; v_call: TRBV6-2/TRBV6-3; j_call: TRBJ2-7; cdr3_nt: TGTGCCAGCAGCTACCAATCCTACGAGCAGTACTTC; cdr3_aa: CASSYQSYEQYF
clone_size: few; d_call: .; v_call: TRBV3-1; j_call: TRBJ1-1; cdr3_nt: TGTGCCAGCAGCCAAGCAGGGGTGAGGACCGCTGAAGCTTTCTTT; cdr3_aa: CASSQAGVRTAEAFF
clone_size: many; d_call: TRBD1; v_call: TRBV10-3; j_call: TRBJ1-2; cdr3_nt: TGTGCCATCAGCACCGGACAGGGGGCAAATAGGTATGGCTACACCTTC; cdr3_aa: CAISTGQGANRYGYTF
clone_size: many; d_call: .; v_call: TRBV29-1; j_call: TRBJ2-7; cdr3_nt: TGCAGCGTGATTAAGGGGTACACCTACGAGCAGTACTTC; cdr3_aa: CSVIKGYTYEQYF
clone_size: .; d_call: .; v_call: TRBV19; j_call: TRBJ1-5; cdr3_nt: TGTGCCAGTAGTCTAGGGAGTTGGGCGGGCAATCAGCCCCAGCATTTT; cdr3_aa: CASSLGSWAGNQPQHF